The clone carrying this T cell receptor beta chain was seen a handful of times. Its specificity is unknown. This CDR3 is built from 14 residues. Germline-derived CDR1 and CDR2 are DFQATT and SNEGSKA (reference sequence). With 3 bases clipped from V and 6 bases from J, the junction kept 6 bases outside the gene matches. Treatment described: roughly 11-day PBMC culture with coronavirus spike peptide pools or control peptides (ViraFEST assay). Peptide pools at approximately 9.9 ug/ml and IL-2 at 10 IU/ml were added to cultures of 1.5 million to 2.5 million PBMCs per well. The data were obtained in a study of vaccination and CD4 T cells after COVID-19. With the Oncomine TCR Beta short-read assay, DNA from cultured CD4+ T cells was sequenced. DNA came from CD4+ T cells after culture. MiXCR was run by TCRdb on the PCR reads, yielding one entry per CDR3 protein. This sample has 11,000 to 15,000 distinct CDR3 sequences; approximately 45% occur once, and the top ten carry more than 15%.

The specimen was cultured CD4+ T cells from blood. This TCR derives from a human donor with COVID-19. The chain employs TRBV20-1 and TRBJ2-2, with 8 bases lining up with TRBD2. CDR3 bases: TGCAGTGCTAGGTCTTCCGGGGGGGCCGGGGAGCTGTTTTTT. Translated: CSARSSGGAGELFF.